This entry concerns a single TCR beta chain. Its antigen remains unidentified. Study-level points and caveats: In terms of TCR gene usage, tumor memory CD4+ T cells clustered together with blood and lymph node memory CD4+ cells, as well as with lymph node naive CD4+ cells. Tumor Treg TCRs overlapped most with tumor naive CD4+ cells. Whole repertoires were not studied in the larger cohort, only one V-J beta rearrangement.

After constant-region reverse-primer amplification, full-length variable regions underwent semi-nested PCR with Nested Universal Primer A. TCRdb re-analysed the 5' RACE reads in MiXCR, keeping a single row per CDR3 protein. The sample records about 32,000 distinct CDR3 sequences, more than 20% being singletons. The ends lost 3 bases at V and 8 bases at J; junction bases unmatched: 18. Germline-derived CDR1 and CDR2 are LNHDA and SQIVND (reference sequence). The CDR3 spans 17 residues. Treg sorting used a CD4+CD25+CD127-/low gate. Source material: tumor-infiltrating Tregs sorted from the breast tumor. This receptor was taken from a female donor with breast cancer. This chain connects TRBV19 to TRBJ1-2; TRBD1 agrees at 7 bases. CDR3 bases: TGTGCCAGTAGTATTCCCACAGGGGACAGCCTTCTTCGGGGCTACACCTTC. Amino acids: CASSIPTGDSLLRGYTF.